The 25 T cell receptor beta chains given below trace back to one sample, sequenced in a study of spatial heterogeneity in lung cancer. From the 5' RACE reads, TCRdb called clonotypes with MiXCR, one entry per CDR3 protein. The table records around 45,000 distinct CDR3 sequences, about 22% of them present only once. Time point denoted: blood at routine non-recurrence follow-up after resection. The sample in question was PBMCs, obtained at follow-up. All receptors come from a female donor with early-stage non-small cell lung cancer.

This rearrangement joins TRBV3-1 to TRBJ1-2, with D possibly matching TRBD1 (5 bases). Germline V gene data show CDR1 as LGHDT and CDR2 as YNNKEL (reference sequence). V lost 1 base to trimming and J lost 8 bases, with 14 bases between them. This CDR3 contains 14 residues. In nucleotides, the CDR3 is TGTGCCAGCAGCCAAGCCCGATGGGGGGAAGGCTACACCTTC. This gives the protein CASSQARWGEGYTF. The variable domain in full, completed from reference TRBV3-1 and TRBJ1-2, reads DTAVSQTPKYLVTQMGNDKSIKCEQNLGHDTMYWYKQDSKKFLKIMFSYNNKELIINETVPNRFSPKSPDKAHLNLHINSLELGDSAVYFCASSQARWGEGYTFGSGTRLTVV.

With respect to this clonotype: A single base separates this from a much larger clone, so it may be a read error. CDR3 sequence: CASSLSQEGKQYF. The CDR3 DNA reads TGTGCCAGCAGCTTATCGCAGGAGGGCAAGCAGTACTTC. The chain uses TRBV11-2 and TRBJ2-7, with D tentatively TRBD2 (6 bases). Germline V gene data show CDR1 as SGHAT and CDR2 as FQNNGV. The V end was cut by 2 bases, the J end by 8 bases, with 13 bases between. The CDR3 has 13 residues.

This clonotype was counted only a few times. The chain is built from TRBV7-2 and TRBJ1-1, with D hard to call. Trimming removed 1 base at V and 7 bases at J, with 10 bases between. The CDR3 spans 13 residues. CDR1 is SGHTA, CDR2 FQGNSA, per germline. The CDR3 bases are TGTGCCAGCAGCTTAGAGGTCAGCCGTGAAGCTTTCTTT. This encodes CASSLEVSREAFF.

This chain uses TRBV5-1 with TRBJ2-3; D possibly matches TRBD1 or TRBD2 (5 bases each). The germline V gene has CDR1 SGHRS and CDR2 YFSETQ. The V end lost 4 bases, the J end lost 0 bases, and 9 bases lay between the germline ends. The CDR3 sequence is 14 residues long. CDR3 coding DNA: TGCGCCAGCAGCCTAAGGGACAGCACAGATACGCAGTATTTT. Amino acid sequence: CASSLRDSTDTQYF. Full variable domain (remainder filled in from reference TRBV5-1 and TRBJ2-3): KAGVTQTPRYLIKTRGQQVTLSCSPISGHRSVSWYQQTPGQGLQFLFEYFSETQRNKGNFPGRFSGRQFSNSRSEMNVSTLELGDSALYLCASSLRDSTDTQYFGPGTRLTVL.

The V gene is TRBV30, the J gene TRBJ2-5; D unclear. The germline V and J ends were trimmed by 3 bases and 4 bases, with 12 bases remaining between them. The length of the CDR3 is 13 residues. In germline, CDR1 is GTSNPN, CDR2 SVGIG (reference sequence). The CDR3 region has the DNA TGTGCCTGGAGGACCTACGCCCGAGAGACCCAGTACTTC. Translation gives CAWRTYARETQYF.

This clonotype came up a few times. The V and J genes are TRBV10-3 and TRBJ1-6; no clear D gene. The CDR3 consists of 16 residues. The germline V and J ends were trimmed by 5 bases and 0 bases, with 11 bases remaining between them. The germline V gene has CDR1 ENHRY and CDR2 SYGVKD. Here the CDR3 reads CAISKEESSYNSPLHF. The DNA of the CDR3 is TGTGCCATCAGTAAGGAGGAGAGCTCCTATAATTCACCCCTCCACTTT.

This clonotype was seen a few times. This chain connects TRBV29-1 to TRBJ2-2; D remains ambiguous. The CDR3 runs to 12 residues. The germline gives CDR1 SQVTM, CDR2 ANQGSEA. The V gene lost 6 bases and the J gene lost 4 bases, with 9 bases spanning the gap. This CDR3 reads CSVWAATGELFF. CDR3 DNA: TGCAGCGTCTGGGCGGCCACCGGGGAGCTGTTTTTT.

In its sample, this clonotype was seen many times. The chain is built from TRBV20-1 and TRBJ1-4; 10 bases are shared with TRBD1. CDR1 and CDR2 (germline): DFQATT, SNEGSKA (reference sequence). The length of the CDR3 is 14 residues. The ends lost 6 bases at V and 8 bases at J; junction bases unmatched: 9. CDR3 nucleotide sequence: TGCAGTGCGCGCCCCGGGACAGGGGAAGAAAAACTGTTTTTT. Encoded protein: CSARPGTGEEKLFF.

The gene calls are TRBV12-3 or TRBV12-4 and TRBJ2-7; TRBD2 agrees at 11 bases. The V gene end was trimmed by 7 bases and the J gene end by 4 bases; junction bases not matched to a gene: 9. CDR3 length equals 15 residues. The CDR3 reads CASTPLAGGPYEQYF. CDR3 bases: TGTGCCAGCACCCCTTTAGCGGGAGGGCCGTACGAGCAGTACTTC.

This clonotype was counted a few times. The chain is built from TRBV20-1 and TRBJ2-1; TRBD2 matches at 9 bases. Germline CDR1 and CDR2: DFQATT and SNEGSKA (reference sequence). The CDR3 runs to 15 residues. V gave up 0 bases and J gave up 9 bases; unmatched junction bases: 9. CDR3 nucleotides: TGCAGTGCTAGAGATTTCCAGCGGGAGGTGGGTGAGCAGTTCTTC. This gives the protein CSARDFQREVGEQFF.

Many counts were recorded for this clonotype. The rearrangement joins TRBV13 to TRBJ2-1; 13 nucleotides line up with TRBD2. Germline CDR1 and CDR2: PRHDT and FYEKMQ (reference sequence). The CDR3 is 17 amino acids. V gave up 1 base and J gave up 7 bases; unmatched junction bases: 7. In nucleotides, the CDR3 is TGTGCCAGCAGCTTAGTCGGACTAGCGGGAGTAAAAAATGAGCAGTTCTTC. Translating it yields CASSLVGLAGVKNEQFF.

Only a few counts were recorded for this clonotype. The chain is built from TRBV20-1 and TRBJ2-1; 12 positions agree with TRBD2. Trimming removed 0 bases from V and 2 bases from J; junction bases left unmatched: 5. The germline V gene encodes CDR1 DFQATT and CDR2 SNEGSKA (reference sequence). This CDR3 is 17 amino acids long. Here the CDR3 DNA reads TGCAGTGCTAGAGATCCCCGGACTAGCGGGACCTACAATGAGCAGTTCTTC. Its protein is CSARDPRTSGTYNEQFF.

In its sample, this clonotype was seen a few times. The genes are TRBV29-1 and TRBJ1-1, with a possible D match to TRBD1 (5 bases). Germline-derived CDR1 and CDR2 are SQVTM and ANQGSEA. The V end was cut by 7 bases, the J end by 4 bases, with 13 bases between. CDR3 length equals 12 residues. The CDR3, as DNA: TGCAGCGCTTCGACAGCTAGCACTGAAGCTTTCTTT. It codes for CSASTASTEAFF.

This clonotype appeared many times. The chain links TRBV6-6 to TRBJ1-3; D is unresolved. The V and J ends lost 7 bases and 0 bases respectively, with 16 bases between them. CDR1 and CDR2 (germline): MNHNY, SVGAGI (reference sequence). The CDR3 covers 16 residues. Written as DNA, the CDR3 is TGTGCCAGCAAGGAGGTGGGCCTATCCTCTGGAAACACCATATATTTT. Its translation is CASKEVGLSSGNTIYF.

The V gene is TRBV11-2, the J gene TRBJ2-3; TRBD2 matches 7 bases. The CDR3 has 16 amino acids. V shed 4 bases, J shed 4 bases, and the junction held 11 bases outside the gene matches. The V gene's germline CDR1 is SGHAT and CDR2 FQNNGV. The CDR3 coding sequence is TGTGCCAGCAGCTCCTCATTGGGGGGGTACGCAGATACGCAGTATTTT. Translating gives CASSSSLGGYADTQYF.

The chain combines TRBV29-1 with TRBJ2-1; no clear D. Trimming cost V 5 bases and J 0 bases, with 14 bases left between them. Germline V gives CDR1 SQVTM, CDR2 ANQGSEA. This CDR3 is built from 15 residues. The CDR3 region has the DNA TGCAGCGTTTTGACAAGCGCCCACTCCTACAATGAGCAGTTCTTC. Residues: CSVLTSAHSYNEQFF.

The sample holds one count of this clonotype. A read error may be the cause here, since a much bigger clone is one base away. This sequence joins TRBV20-1 and TRBJ2-7; D is possibly TRBD2 (5 bases). The CDR3 spans 14 residues. The germline CDR1 and CDR2 sequences are DFQATT and SNEGSKA (reference sequence). The V end was cut by 3 bases, the J end by 7 bases, with 19 bases between. This CDR3 reads CSARTQGQAEEQYF. The CDR3 DNA reads as TGCAGTGCTAGGACACAAGGCCAAGCGGAGGAGCAGTACTTC.

The genes are TRBV7-8 and TRBJ2-3; 8 nucleotides agree with TRBD2. Germline V CDR1 and CDR2: SGHVS, FQNEAQ. With 5 bases clipped from V and 0 bases from J, the junction kept 13 bases outside the gene matches. The length of the CDR3 is 18 residues. The CDR3 nucleotides are TGTGCCAGCAGCACAAACCTCTACGGGGGGGCTAGCACAGATACGCAGTATTTT. Encoded protein: CASSTNLYGGASTDTQYF.

This clonotype was observed many times. The V and J genes are TRBV5-4 and TRBJ1-2, with 7 bases matching TRBD1. This CDR3 is 13 amino acids long. Germline V gene lookup returns CDR1 SGHNT and CDR2 YYREEE (reference sequence). Germline trimming cut 4 bases from V and 2 bases from J; bases unmatched to any gene: 2. The CDR3, as DNA: TGTGCCAGCAGCCCGGACAGGAACTATGGCTACACCTTC. Protein sequence: CASSPDRNYGYTF.

V and J are TRBV5-1 and TRBJ2-1, with TRBD1 matching 9 bases. This CDR3 is 15 amino acids long. The germline gives CDR1 SGHRS, CDR2 YFSETQ. Trimming took 5 bases from V and 8 from J; bases not matched to a gene: 11. This CDR3 is CASRRDRVVRDEQFF. In DNA form, the CDR3 reads TGCGCCAGCAGGAGGGACAGGGTCGTGCGCGATGAGCAGTTCTTC.

This clonotype was picked up a small number of times. This chain joins TRBV5-4 and TRBJ1-4, with 9 bases aligning to TRBD1. The CDR3 runs 14 residues. Germline loops: CDR1 SGHNT, CDR2 YYREEE (reference sequence). J lost 7 bases, V lost 2 bases, and 3 bases had no gene match. CDR3 bases: TGTGCCAGCAGCTTCGACAGGGGGGCTGAAAAACTGTTTTTT. This codes for CASSFDRGAEKLFF.

This clonotype has just a few counts. Germline is not matched at one junction end, which may reflect a read error. The chain uses TRBV7-8 and TRBJ2-5; the D is unclear. Germline CDR1 reads SGHVS; CDR2 reads FQNEAQ. This CDR3 comprises 15 residues. This chain's CDR3 is CVSSLAIDLQETQYF. Here the CDR3 DNA reads TGTGTCAGCAGCTTAGCAATTGACCTTCAAGAGACCCAGTACTTC. Complete variable domain (other parts from reference TRBV7-8 and TRBJ2-5): GAGVSQSPRYKVAKRGQDVALRCDPISGHVSLFWYQQALGQGPEFLTYFQNEAQLDKSGLPSDRFFAERPEGSVSTLKIQRTQQEDSAVYLCVSSLAIDLQETQYFGPGTRLLVL.

The rearrangement links TRBV2 to TRBJ1-5, with D perhaps matching TRBD1 (5 bases). Germline V gene data show CDR1 as SNHLY and CDR2 as FYNNEI. CDR3 length equals 14 residues. V was pared by 5 bases and J by 0 bases, with 8 bases between. The CDR3 nucleotides read TGTGCCAGCAGTAGACAGTTTAGCAATCAGCCCCAGCATTTT. This sequence encodes CASSRQFSNQPQHF.

This clonotype was detected a few times. This chain connects TRBV12-3 or TRBV12-4 to TRBJ1-5, with D possibly matching TRBD1 (5 bases). CDR3 length: 17 amino acids. V was shortened by 5 bases and J by 2 bases, with 19 bases between the two germline ends. The CDR3 protein is CASSPRLTGVGNQPQHF. The CDR3 region has the DNA TGTGCCAGCAGTCCCCGGTTGACGGGGGTAGGCAATCAGCCCCAGCATTTT.

This clonotype occurred a few times. In DNA form, the CDR3 reads TGCAGTGCTAGAGATCCAGGGAAAGAGACCCAGTACTTC. As protein: CSARDPGKETQYF. The V call is TRBV20-1, the J call TRBJ2-5; perhaps TRBD1 as D (5 bases). Germline CDR1 is DFQATT and CDR2 is SNEGSKA (reference sequence). The CDR3 runs 13 residues. V lost 0 bases, J lost 3 bases, and 8 bases lay in between.